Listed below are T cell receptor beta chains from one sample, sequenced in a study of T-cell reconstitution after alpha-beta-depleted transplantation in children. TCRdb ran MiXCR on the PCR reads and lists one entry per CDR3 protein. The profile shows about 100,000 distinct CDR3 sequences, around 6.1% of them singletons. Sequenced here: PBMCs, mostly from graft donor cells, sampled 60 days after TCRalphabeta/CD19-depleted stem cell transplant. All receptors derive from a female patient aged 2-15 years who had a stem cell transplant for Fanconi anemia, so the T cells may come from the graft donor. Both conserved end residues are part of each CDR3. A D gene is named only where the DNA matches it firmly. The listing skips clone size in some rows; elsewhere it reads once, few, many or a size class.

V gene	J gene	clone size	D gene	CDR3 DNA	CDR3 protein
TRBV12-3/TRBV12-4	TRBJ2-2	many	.	TGTGCCAGCAGTTTAGTAGGTCAGGGGACCACCGGGGAGCTGTTTTTT	CASSLVGQGTTGELFF
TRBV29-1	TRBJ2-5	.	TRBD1	TGCAGCACGAACTGGGGGGGGACAGGGATGGAGACCCAGTACTTC	CSTNWGGTGMETQYF
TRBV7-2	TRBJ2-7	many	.	TGTGCCAGCAGCTTAGTTCAGGGGAGAAACGAGCAGTACTTC	CASSLVQGRNEQYF
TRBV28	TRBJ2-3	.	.	TGTGCCAGCAGTTTTTATAATTTTCTTGGGGGCGCAGATACGCAGTATTTT	CASSFYNFLGGADTQYF
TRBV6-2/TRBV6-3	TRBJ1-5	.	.	TGTGCCAGCAGTTACGTTACGCCGAGGCAGCCCCAGCATTTT	CASSYVTPRQPQHF
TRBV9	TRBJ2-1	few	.	TGTGCCAGCAGCGTAGGAGGGGTTTCCAATGAGCAGTTCTTC	CASSVGGVSNEQFF
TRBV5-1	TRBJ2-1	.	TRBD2	TGCGCCAGCAGCTCGGCGCCTAGCGGGAGTTATGAGCAGTTCTTC	CASSSAPSGSYEQFF
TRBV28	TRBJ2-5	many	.	TGTGCCAGCAAGAGAGAGACCCAGTACTTC	CASKRETQYF
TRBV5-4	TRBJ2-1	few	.	TGTGCCAGCAGCTTCCTCACCGGGGGAAACAATGAGCAGTTCTTC	CASSFLTGGNNEQFF
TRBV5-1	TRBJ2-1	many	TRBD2	TGCGCCAGCAGCTTACCGGGACTAGCGGACAATGAGCAGTTCTTC	CASSLPGLADNEQFF